This T cell receptor beta chain originates from a study of cytomegalovirus exposure and HLA in healthy donors. Study outcomes and limitations: When a later analysis was performed, an Asian-associated ancestry cluster reportedly had fewer N-insertions than the approximately 690-donor mean. In a later analysis, at a false discovery rate of 0.05, over 15,000 TCR beta sequences matched HLA alleles. Roughly uniform depth of sequencing across donors was assumed in presence/absence analyses.

With respect to this clone: Its antigen is unidentified. At one end the junction does not follow the germline gene, possibly because of a read error.

PCR was performed using 60 Vbeta and 13 Jbeta primers. Assay used: immunoSEQ multiplex PCR; TCRdb lists only in-frame clones, some missing. The table includes under 120,000 clones, 74% detected once. The CDR3 totals 13 residues. CDR1 is LGHNT and CDR2 is FRNRAP in the germline V gene. The rearrangement joins TRBV12-5 to TRBJ1-1; D ambiguous. This TCR derives from a man over 45 in good health and CMV-seropositive. Material for sequencing was PBMCs. The CDR3, as DNA: TGTGCTAGTGGTTCCTCACGAGGCCGTTGGGTCACCTTT. Its translation: CASGSSRGRWVTF.